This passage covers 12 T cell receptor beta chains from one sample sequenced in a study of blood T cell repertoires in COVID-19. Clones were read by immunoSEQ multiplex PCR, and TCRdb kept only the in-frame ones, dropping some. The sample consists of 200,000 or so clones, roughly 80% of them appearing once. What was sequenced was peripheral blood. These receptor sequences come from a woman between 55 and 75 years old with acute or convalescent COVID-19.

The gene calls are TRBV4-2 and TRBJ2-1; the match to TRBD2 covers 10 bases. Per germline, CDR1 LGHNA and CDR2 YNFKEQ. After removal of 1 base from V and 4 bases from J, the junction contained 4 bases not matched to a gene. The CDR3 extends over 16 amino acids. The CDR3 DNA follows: TGTGCCAGCAGCCAAGGGGATAGCGGGGGGTACAATGAGCAGTTCTTC. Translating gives CASSQGDSGGYNEQFF.

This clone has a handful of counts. The CDR3 protein is CASSLEVGSQPQHF. The CDR3 nucleotides read TGCGCCAGCAGCTTGGAAGTGGGGAGCCAGCCCCAGCATTTT. The genes are TRBV5-1 and TRBJ1-5; D is unclear. In germline, CDR1 is SGHRS, CDR2 YFSETQ. CDR3 length equals 14 residues. Trimming removed 0 bases from V and 7 bases from J, with 11 bases in between. The complete variable domain, with remaining parts taken from reference TRBV5-1 and TRBJ1-5, reads KAGVTQTPRYLIKTRGQQVTLSCSPISGHRSVSWYQQTPGQGLQFLFEYFSETQRNKGNFPGRFSGRQFSNSRSEMNVSTLELGDSALYLCASSLEVGSQPQHFGDGTRLSIL.

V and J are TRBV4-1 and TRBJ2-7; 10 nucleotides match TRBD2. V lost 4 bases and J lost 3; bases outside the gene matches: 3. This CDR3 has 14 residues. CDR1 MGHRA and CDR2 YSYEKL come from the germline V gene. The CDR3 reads CASSLAGGIYEQYF. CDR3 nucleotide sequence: TGCGCCAGCAGCCTAGCGGGGGGAATCTACGAGCAGTACTTC.

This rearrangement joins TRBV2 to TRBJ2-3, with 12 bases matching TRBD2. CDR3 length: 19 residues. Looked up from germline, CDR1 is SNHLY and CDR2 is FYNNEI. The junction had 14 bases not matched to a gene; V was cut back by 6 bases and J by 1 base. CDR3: CASRRRVTSGGSGTDTQYF. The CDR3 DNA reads TGTGCCAGCAGGAGACGCGTGACTAGCGGGGGATCTGGCACAGATACGCAGTATTTT.

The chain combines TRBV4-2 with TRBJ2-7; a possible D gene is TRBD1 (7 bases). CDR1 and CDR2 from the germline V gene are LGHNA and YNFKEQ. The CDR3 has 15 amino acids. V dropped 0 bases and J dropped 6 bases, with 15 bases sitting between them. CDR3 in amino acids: CASSQDLDQGGEQYF. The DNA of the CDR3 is TGTGCCAGCAGCCAAGATTTAGACCAGGGGGGCGAGCAGTACTTC.

The CDR3 region is CASSSRGAGTGELFF. CDR3 coding DNA: TGTGCCAGCAGCTCGCGGGGGGCCGGGACCGGGGAGCTGTTTTTT. The rearrangement uses TRBV9 and TRBJ2-2; TRBD2 aligns across 8 bases. The CDR3 extends over 15 amino acids. Germline CDR1 SGDLS, CDR2 YYNGEE. J was trimmed by 5 bases and V by 4 bases; bases with no gene match: 7.

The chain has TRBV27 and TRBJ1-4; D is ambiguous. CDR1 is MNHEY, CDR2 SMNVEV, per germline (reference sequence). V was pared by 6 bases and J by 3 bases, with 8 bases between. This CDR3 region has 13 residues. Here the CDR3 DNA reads TGTGCCAGCAGAGGGAGGGCTAATGAAAAACTGTTTTTT. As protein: CASRGRANEKLFF.

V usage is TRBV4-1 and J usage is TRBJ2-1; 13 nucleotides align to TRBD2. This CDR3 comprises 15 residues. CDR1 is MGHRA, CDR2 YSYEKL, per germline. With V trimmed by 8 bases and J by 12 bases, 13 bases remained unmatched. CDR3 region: CASSSGLAGVQGQFF. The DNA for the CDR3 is TGCGCCAGCTCTTCCGGACTAGCGGGGGTTCAGGGGCAGTTCTTC.

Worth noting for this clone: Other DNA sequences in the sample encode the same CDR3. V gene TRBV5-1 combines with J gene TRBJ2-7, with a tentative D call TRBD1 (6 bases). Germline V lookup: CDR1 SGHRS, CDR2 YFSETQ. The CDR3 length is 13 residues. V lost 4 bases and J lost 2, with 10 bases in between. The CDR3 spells CASSLTGAYEQYF. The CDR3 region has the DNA TGCGCCAGCAGCCTGACAGGAGCCTACGAGCAGTACTTC.

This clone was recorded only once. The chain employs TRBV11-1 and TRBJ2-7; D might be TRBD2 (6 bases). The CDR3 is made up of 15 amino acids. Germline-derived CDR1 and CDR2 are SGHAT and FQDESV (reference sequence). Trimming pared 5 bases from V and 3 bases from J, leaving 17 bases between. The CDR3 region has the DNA TGTGCCAGCAGCCCGACCGGGACTGGTAACTACGAGCAGTACTTC. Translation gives CASSPTGTGNYEQYF.

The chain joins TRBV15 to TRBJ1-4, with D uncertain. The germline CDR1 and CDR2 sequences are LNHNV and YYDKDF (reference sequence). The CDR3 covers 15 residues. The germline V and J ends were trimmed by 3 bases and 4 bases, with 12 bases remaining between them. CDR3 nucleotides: TGTGCCACCAGCAGCATTTTTTCGGGTAATGAAAAACTGTTTTTT. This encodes CATSSIFSGNEKLFF.

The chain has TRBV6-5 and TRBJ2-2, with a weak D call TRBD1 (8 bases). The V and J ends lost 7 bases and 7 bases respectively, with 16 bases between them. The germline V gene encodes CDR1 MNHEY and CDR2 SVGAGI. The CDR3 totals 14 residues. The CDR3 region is CASNTGGVIGELFF. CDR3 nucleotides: TGTGCCAGCAACACAGGGGGGGTTATCGGGGAGCTGTTTTTT.